These 2 T cell receptor beta chains share one sample of origin, sequenced in a study of T cell responses to AZD1222 COVID-19 vaccine. Some clones are missing from TCRdb's copy, which holds only in-frame ones; the method was immunoSEQ multiplex PCR. Among roughly 100,000 clones, roughly 90% were seen once, and the ten largest hold over 4.5%. The material was peripheral blood, obtained on day 0 of AZD1222 vaccination. Receptors were obtained from an adult in good health.

This chain uses TRBV29-1 with TRBJ2-2, with TRBD2 identical over 10 bases. CDR3 size: 16 residues. V lost 1 base and J lost 3; bases outside the gene matches: 5. Germline values: CDR1 SQVTM, CDR2 ANQGSEA. In DNA, the CDR3 is TGCAGCGTTGAAGGGGCAGCGGGAGGGTACACCGGGGAGCTGTTTTTT. Amino acids: CSVEGAAGGYTGELFF.

The chain is built from TRBV5-1 and TRBJ1-5, with unresolved D. Germline V gene lookup returns CDR1 SGHRS and CDR2 YFSETQ. V was trimmed by 0 bases and J by 4 bases, leaving 11 bases between them. This CDR3 comprises 15 residues. The CDR3 region has the DNA TGCGCCAGCAGCTTGGCAGTGGAGGGTAATCAGCCCCAGCATTTT. Translated, it gives CASSLAVEGNQPQHF.